This T cell receptor (beta chain) was captured in a study of beta chain features in type 1 diabetes. Isolated RNA was reverse transcribed in full, so expressed TCRB transcripts were sequenced. About 3.57 million reads, on average, came from each naive, central memory and regulatory T cell sample. Method: immunoSEQ multiplex PCR; TCRdb's copy keeps in-frame clones and lacks some. The sample yields around 600,000 clones, around an eighth seen once. In the case of this clone: Its antigen is unidentified.

Study outcomes and limitations: People with Type 1 diabetes carried modestly yet significantly shorter TCRB CDR3s in all four CD4+ subsets.

Via CD45RO/CCR7/CD25/CD127/CD95/CD27, cells of the CD4+ naive, central memory, regulatory and stem cell-like memory subsets were sorted. Germline lookup yields CDR1 LNHDA and CDR2 SQIVND (reference sequence). With 3 bases clipped from V and 0 bases from J, the junction kept 5 bases outside the gene matches. The CDR3 spans 17 residues. The rearrangement uses TRBV19 and TRBJ2-6; 7 bases line up with TRBD1. This sequence was found in a man aged 25-45 years with type 1 diabetes. Sequencing was carried out using naive CD4+ T cells from blood. The CDR3 reads CASSMLAGGSGANVLTF. CDR3 nucleotide sequence: TGTGCCAGTAGTATGCTGGCAGGGGGCTCTGGGGCCAACGTCCTGACTTTC.